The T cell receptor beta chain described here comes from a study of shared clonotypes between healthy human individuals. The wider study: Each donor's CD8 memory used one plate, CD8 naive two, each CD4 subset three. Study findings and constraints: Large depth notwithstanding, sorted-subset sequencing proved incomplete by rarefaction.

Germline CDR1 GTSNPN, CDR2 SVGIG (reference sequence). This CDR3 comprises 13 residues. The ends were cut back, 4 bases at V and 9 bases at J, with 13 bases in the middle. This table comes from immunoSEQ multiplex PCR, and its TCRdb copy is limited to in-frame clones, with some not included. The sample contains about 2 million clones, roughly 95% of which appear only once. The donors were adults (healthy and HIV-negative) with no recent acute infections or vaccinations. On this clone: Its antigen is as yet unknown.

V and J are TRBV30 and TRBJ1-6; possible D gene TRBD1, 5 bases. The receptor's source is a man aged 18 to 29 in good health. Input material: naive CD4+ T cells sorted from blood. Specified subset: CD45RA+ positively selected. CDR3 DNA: TGTGCCTGGAACTTGCTGGGGGGTTCACCCCTCCACTTT. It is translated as CAWNLLGGSPLHF.